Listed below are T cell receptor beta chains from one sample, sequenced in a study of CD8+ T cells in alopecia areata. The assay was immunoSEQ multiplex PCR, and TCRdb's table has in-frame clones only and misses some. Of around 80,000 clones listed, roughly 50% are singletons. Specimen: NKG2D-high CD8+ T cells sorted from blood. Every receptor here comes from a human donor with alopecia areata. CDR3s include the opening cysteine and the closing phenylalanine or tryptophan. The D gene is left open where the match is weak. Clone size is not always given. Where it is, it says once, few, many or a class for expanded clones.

DNA: TGTGCCAGCAGCTGGGACAGGGATCCGGACACTGAAGCTTTCTTT
CDR3: CASSWDRDPDTEAFF
J: TRBJ1-1
size: .
D: TRBD1
V: TRBV5-4

DNA: TGCAGCGCCGAGGCCTCGAACACCGGGGAGCTGTTTTTT
CDR3: CSAEASNTGELFF
J: TRBJ2-2
size: few
D: .
V: TRBV29-1

DNA: TGCGCCAGCAGTGCTCCAGACAATGAGCAGTTCTTC
CDR3: CASSAPDNEQFF
J: TRBJ2-1
size: .
D: .
V: TRBV5-1

DNA: TGTGCCAGCAGCGTAGGGTCCGCGCCGGCAGATACGCAGTATTTT
CDR3: CASSVGSAPADTQYF
J: TRBJ2-3
size: once
D: .
V: TRBV9

DNA: TGTGCCAGCAGCCCCGGACAGGGAAGCACAGATACGCAGTATTTT
CDR3: CASSPGQGSTDTQYF
J: TRBJ2-3
size: .
D: TRBD1
V: TRBV6-5

DNA: TGCAGCGTTTTTTTGGTACTAGCCTTGGGCAATGAGCAGTTCTTC
CDR3: CSVFLVLALGNEQFF
J: TRBJ2-1
size: .
D: .
V: TRBV29-1

DNA: TGTGCCAGCTCCATAGCGGGGCAAAGGAACAATGAGCAGTTCTTC
CDR3: CASSIAGQRNNEQFF
J: TRBJ2-1
size: .
D: TRBD2
V: TRBV14

DNA: TGTGCCAGTAGCTACGGACAGATCGAGGGGTCCTACGAGCAGTACTTC
CDR3: CASSYGQIEGSYEQYF
J: TRBJ2-7
size: few
D: .
V: TRBV19

DNA: TGCAGCGGACAGTCGACAGGAAACTACGAGCAGTACTTC
CDR3: CSGQSTGNYEQYF
J: TRBJ2-7
size: .
D: .
V: TRBV29-1

DNA: TGCAGCGTGAGGTCCAGGGGCCTGAACACTGAAGCTTTCTTT
CDR3: CSVRSRGLNTEAFF
J: TRBJ1-1
size: .
D: .
V: TRBV29-1

DNA: TGTGCCATCCCCGGGACCAGCACCGGGGAGCTGTTTTTT
CDR3: CAIPGTSTGELFF
J: TRBJ2-2
size: once
D: .
V: TRBV2

DNA: TGCAGCGGAAGACAGGGGAACACCGGGGAGCTGTTTTTT
CDR3: CSGRQGNTGELFF
J: TRBJ2-2
size: .
D: TRBD1
V: TRBV29-1

DNA: TGTGCCAGCAGAATAGGGACAGGAGACACTGAAGCTTTCTTT
CDR3: CASRIGTGDTEAFF
J: TRBJ1-1
size: .
D: TRBD1
V: TRBV27

DNA: TGTGCCAGCAGTAATGGAGGGGAACTCTTCGAGCAGTACTTC
CDR3: CASSNGGELFEQYF
J: TRBJ2-7
size: .
D: .
V: TRBV5-6

DNA: TGCGCCAGCAGCCAGGAAGGGGGAGAAAAACTGTTTTTT
CDR3: CASSQEGGEKLFF
J: TRBJ1-4
size: few
D: .
V: TRBV4-1

DNA: TGTGCCAGCAGCTCTTTCGCAGATACGCAGTATTTT
CDR3: CASSSFADTQYF
J: TRBJ2-3
size: .
D: .
V: TRBV7-9

DNA: TGTGCCAGCAGCTTTGACAGGGACTCCTACGAGCAGTACTTC
CDR3: CASSFDRDSYEQYF
J: TRBJ2-7
size: .
D: TRBD1
V: TRBV7-9

DNA: TGTGCCAGCAGCCCGTTGGCGGTCAATGAGCAGTTCTTC
CDR3: CASSPLAVNEQFF
J: TRBJ2-1
size: few
D: .
V: TRBV7-9

DNA: TGCGCCAGCAGCCAAGAACTAGCGGGGGTATACAATGAGCAGTTCTTC
CDR3: CASSQELAGVYNEQFF
J: TRBJ2-1
size: .
D: TRBD2
V: TRBV4-1

DNA: TGTGCCAGCAGCTTTATAGGGAGGGACACCGGGGAGCTGTTTTTT
CDR3: CASSFIGRDTGELFF
J: TRBJ2-2
size: .
D: TRBD2
V: TRBV7-6

DNA: TGCGCCAGCAGCCAAGGATATAGCAATCAGCCCCAGCATTTT
CDR3: CASSQGYSNQPQHF
J: TRBJ1-5
size: .
D: .
V: TRBV4-1